Listed below are T cell receptor beta chains from one sample, sequenced in a study of blood T cells in healthy people across ages. TCRdb re-called the 5' RACE reads with MiXCR, one entry per CDR3 protein. The repertoire holds about 760,000 distinct CDR3 sequences, with 20% to 25% as singletons. These data also featured in a second study, about T cells of mothers and their children.

The specimen sequenced was blood. Receptors originate from a boy aged 10-17 years in good health. CDR3s include the opening cysteine and the closing phenylalanine or tryptophan. The D gene is left open where the match is weak. Clone size appears in some rows only: once, few, many, or a class for an expanded clone.

cdr3_nt cdr3_aa j_call d_call v_call clone_size
TGCAGCGTGGGAGCGGGGGGCGAATACAATGAGCAGTTCTTC CSVGAGGEYNEQFF TRBJ2-1 TRBD2 TRBV29-1 .
TGCAGTGCTCCCAGTGGTAGCGGGGTCACAGATACGCAGTATTTT CSAPSGSGVTDTQYF TRBJ2-3 TRBD2 TRBV20-1 few
TGCAGTGCCAATAAGGGACTAGCGGGAGATTTCGCCTACAATGAGCAGTTCTTC CSANKGLAGDFAYNEQFF TRBJ2-1 TRBD2 TRBV20-1 few
TGCGCCAGCAGCTCAAGAACCGGGACAGGGTTAAACGAGCAGTACTTC CASSSRTGTGLNEQYF TRBJ2-7 TRBD1 TRBV4-1 .
TGTGCCAGCAGCGTAGACAGGAAAGAGACCCAGTACTTC CASSVDRKETQYF TRBJ2-5 . TRBV9 .
TGTGCCAGCAGCTTAGGGCGGGACCCTAGAAACATTCAGTACTTC CASSLGRDPRNIQYF TRBJ2-4 . TRBV7-9 .
TGTGCCAGCAGTGAACTCTCCGATCAAGAGACCCAGTACTTC CASSELSDQETQYF TRBJ2-5 . TRBV25-1 .
TGTGCCAGCAGTCAAGCGGGATTCCAAGAGACCCAGTACTTC CASSQAGFQETQYF TRBJ2-5 TRBD2 TRBV27 few
TGCAGTGCTACAGGGCTTGGCTACACCTTC CSATGLGYTF TRBJ1-2 . TRBV20-1 .
TGTGCCAGCAGCCTGGGACAGGTGGTCAACGAGCAGTACTTC CASSLGQVVNEQYF TRBJ2-7 TRBD1 TRBV7-2 .
TGTGCCAGCTCAACTTTGACGGGACGCTACACCTTC CASSTLTGRYTF TRBJ1-2 . TRBV7-2 few
TGTGCCAGCACGAAAAGAGCGGTAGGACTATTCCCCGAGCAGTACTTC CASTKRAVGLFPEQYF TRBJ2-7 . TRBV28 .
TGTGCCAGTAGTTTGGCAAAACCAGACAATGAGCAGTTCTTC CASSLAKPDNEQFF TRBJ2-1 . TRBV19 .
TGTGCCGGCAGCTTAGCCGCAGGGGGCGAATCCGGGGAGCTGTTTTTT CAGSLAAGGESGELFF TRBJ2-2 TRBD1 TRBV7-6 .
TGTGCCAGCAGTTTTGGTGGCAGGGGAACAGATACGCAGTATTTT CASSFGGRGTDTQYF TRBJ2-3 . TRBV12-3/TRBV12-4 .
TGTGCCAGCAGCGTAGAGGGGGGCACTGAAGCTTTCTTT CASSVEGGTEAFF TRBJ1-1 . TRBV9 few
TGCGCCAGCAGCTTGAATGACGTCCGTTACTCTGGAAACACCATATATTTT CASSLNDVRYSGNTIYF TRBJ1-3 . TRBV5-1 .